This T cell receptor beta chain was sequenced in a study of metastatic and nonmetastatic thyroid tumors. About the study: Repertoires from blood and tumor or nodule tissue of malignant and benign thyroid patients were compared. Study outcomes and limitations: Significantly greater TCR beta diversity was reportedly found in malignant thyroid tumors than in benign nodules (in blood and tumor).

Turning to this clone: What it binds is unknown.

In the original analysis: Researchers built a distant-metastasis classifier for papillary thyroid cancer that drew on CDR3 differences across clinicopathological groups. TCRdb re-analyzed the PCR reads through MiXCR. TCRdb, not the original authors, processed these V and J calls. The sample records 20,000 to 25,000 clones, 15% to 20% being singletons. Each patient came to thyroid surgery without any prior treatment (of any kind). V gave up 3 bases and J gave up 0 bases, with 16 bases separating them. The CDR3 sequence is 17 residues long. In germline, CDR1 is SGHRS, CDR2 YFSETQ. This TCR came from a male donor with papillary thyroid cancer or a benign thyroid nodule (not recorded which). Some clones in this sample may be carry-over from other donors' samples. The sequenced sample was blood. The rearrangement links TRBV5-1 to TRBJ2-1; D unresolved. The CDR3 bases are TGCGCCAGCAGCTCGGGCCTCTCGCCTAGCTCCTACAATGAGCAGTTCTTC. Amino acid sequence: CASSSGLSPSSYNEQFF.